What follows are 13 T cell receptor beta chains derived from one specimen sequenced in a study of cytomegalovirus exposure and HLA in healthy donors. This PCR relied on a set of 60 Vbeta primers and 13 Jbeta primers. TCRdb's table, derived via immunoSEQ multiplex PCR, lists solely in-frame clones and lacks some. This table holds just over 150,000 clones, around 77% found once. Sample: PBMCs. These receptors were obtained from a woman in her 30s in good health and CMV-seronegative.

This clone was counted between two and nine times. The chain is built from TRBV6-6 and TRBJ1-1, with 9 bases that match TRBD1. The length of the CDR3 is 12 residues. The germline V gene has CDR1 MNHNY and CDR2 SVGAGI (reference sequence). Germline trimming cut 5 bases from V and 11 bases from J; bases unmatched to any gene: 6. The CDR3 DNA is TGTGCCAGCAGTGCGACAGGGGGTTCGGCTTTCTTT. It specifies CASSATGGSAFF.

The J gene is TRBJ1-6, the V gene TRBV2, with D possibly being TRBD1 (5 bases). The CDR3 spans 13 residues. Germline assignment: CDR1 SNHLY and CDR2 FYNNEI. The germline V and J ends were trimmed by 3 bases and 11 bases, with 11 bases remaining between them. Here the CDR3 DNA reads TGTGCCAGCAGTGAGCGGGGGGGTCCACCCCTCCACTTT. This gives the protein CASSERGGPPLHF.

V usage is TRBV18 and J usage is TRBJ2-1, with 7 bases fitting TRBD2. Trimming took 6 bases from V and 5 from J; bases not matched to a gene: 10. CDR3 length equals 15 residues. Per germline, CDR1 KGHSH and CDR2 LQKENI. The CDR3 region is CASSPTGRGNNEQFF. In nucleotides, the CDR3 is TGTGCCAGCTCCCCCACGGGGCGGGGGAACAATGAGCAGTTCTTC.

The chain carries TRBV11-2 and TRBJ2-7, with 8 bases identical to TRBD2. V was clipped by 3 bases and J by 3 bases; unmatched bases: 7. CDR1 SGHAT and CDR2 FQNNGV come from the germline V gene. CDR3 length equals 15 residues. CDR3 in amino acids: CASSFQAGEGYEQYF. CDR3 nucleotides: TGTGCCAGCAGCTTCCAAGCGGGGGAGGGCTACGAGCAGTACTTC.

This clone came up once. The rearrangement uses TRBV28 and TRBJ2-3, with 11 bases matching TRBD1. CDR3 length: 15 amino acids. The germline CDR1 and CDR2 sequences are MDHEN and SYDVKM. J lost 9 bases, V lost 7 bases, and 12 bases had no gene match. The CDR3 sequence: CASITGQGAVVTQYF. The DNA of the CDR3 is TGTGCCAGCATTACAGGACAGGGGGCGGTGGTAACGCAGTATTTT.

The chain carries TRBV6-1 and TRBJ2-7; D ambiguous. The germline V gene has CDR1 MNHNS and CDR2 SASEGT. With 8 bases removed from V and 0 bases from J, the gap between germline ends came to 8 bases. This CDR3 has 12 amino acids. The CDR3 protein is CASAGSSYEQYF. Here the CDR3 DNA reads TGTGCCAGCGCAGGAAGCTCCTACGAGCAGTACTTC.

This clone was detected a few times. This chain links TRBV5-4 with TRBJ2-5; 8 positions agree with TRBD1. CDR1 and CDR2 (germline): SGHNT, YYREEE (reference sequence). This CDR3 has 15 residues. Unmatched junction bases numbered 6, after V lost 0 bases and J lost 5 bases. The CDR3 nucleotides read TGTGCCAGCAGCTTGGCCGGGACAGGAGGCGAGACCCAGTACTTC. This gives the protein CASSLAGTGGETQYF.

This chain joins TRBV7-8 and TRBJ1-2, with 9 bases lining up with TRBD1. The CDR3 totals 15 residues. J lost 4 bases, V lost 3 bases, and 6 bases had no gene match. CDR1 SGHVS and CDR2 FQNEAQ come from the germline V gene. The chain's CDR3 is CASSFVRQGGYGYTF. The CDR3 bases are TGTGCCAGCAGCTTTGTGCGACAGGGGGGCTATGGCTACACCTTC.

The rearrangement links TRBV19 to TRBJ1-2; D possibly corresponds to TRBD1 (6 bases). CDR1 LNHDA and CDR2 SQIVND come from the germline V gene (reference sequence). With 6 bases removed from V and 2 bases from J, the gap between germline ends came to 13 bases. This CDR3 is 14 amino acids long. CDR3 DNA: TGTGCCAGTAGACAGGGAGGGTCGAACTATGGCTACACCTTC. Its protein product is CASRQGGSNYGYTF.

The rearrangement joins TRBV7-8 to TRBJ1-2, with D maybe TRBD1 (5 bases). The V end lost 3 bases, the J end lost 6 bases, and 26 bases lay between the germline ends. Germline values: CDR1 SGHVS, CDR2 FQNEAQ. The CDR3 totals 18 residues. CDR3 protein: CASSLGRHRRGMEDGYTF. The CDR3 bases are TGTGCCAGCAGCTTGGGTCGACACCGGAGGGGTATGGAGGATGGCTACACCTTC.

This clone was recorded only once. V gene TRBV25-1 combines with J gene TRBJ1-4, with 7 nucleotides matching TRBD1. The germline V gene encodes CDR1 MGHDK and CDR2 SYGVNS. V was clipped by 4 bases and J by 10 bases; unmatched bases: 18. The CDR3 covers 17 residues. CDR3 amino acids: CASSGVGERQGDGKLFF. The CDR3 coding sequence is TGTGCCAGCAGTGGAGTTGGTGAGCGACAGGGAGATGGAAAACTGTTTTTT.

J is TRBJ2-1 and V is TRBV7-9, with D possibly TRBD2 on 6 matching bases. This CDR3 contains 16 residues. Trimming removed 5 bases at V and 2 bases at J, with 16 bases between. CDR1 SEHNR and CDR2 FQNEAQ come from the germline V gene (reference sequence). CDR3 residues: CASSAGRGSTYNEQFF. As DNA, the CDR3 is TGTGCCAGCAGCGCCGGGCGGGGCTCAACCTACAATGAGCAGTTCTTC.

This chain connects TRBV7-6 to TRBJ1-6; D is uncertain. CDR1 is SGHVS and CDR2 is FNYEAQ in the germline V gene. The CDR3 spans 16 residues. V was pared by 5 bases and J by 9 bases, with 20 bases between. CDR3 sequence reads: CASSPLGGPRSSPLHF. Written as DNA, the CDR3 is TGTGCCAGCAGCCCCCTCGGAGGGCCACGAAGTTCACCCCTCCACTTT.